These 5 T cell receptor beta chains were all obtained from the same sample, sequenced in a study of Graves' ophthalmopathy and Graves' hyperthyroidism. RNA transcripts provided the template for amplifying TCR beta CDR3 regions. In the first round, RT-PCR was carried out with HTBI primers, and a multiplex PCR formed the second round. TCRdb re-derived calls from the multiplex PCR reads in MiXCR, one entry per CDR3 protein. The repertoire holds about 220,000 distinct CDR3 sequences, about 22% seen once, with around 40% in the top ten. Sequencing input: peripheral blood. The source is a woman in her forties or fifties with Graves' ophthalmopathy.

The V and J genes are TRBV30 and TRBJ1-1; 8 bases map to TRBD1. Germline V lookup: CDR1 GTSNPN, CDR2 SVGIG (reference sequence). This CDR3 is built from 13 residues. Unmatched junction bases numbered 8, after V lost 6 bases and J lost 5 bases. The CDR3 bases are TGTGCCTGTACAGGGGGAAGGGGAACTGAAGCTTTCTTT. Translation gives CACTGGRGTEAFF. Full variable domain (missing parts from reference TRBV30 and TRBJ1-1): SQTIHQWPATLVQPVGSPLSLECTVEGTSNPNLYWYRQAAGRGLQLLFYSVGIGQISSEVPQNLSASRPQDRQFILSSKKLLLSDSGFYLCACTGGRGTEAFFGQGTRLTVV.

The V and J genes are TRBV19 and TRBJ1-1; maybe TRBD1 (6 bases). Trimming pared 5 bases from V and 1 base from J, leaving 14 bases between. Germline CDR1 and CDR2: LNHDA and SQIVND (reference sequence). The CDR3 sequence is 15 residues long. The CDR3 DNA follows: TGTGCCAGTAGTCCGATGACAGGCAAGAACACTGAAGCTTTCTTT. It encodes CASSPMTGKNTEAFF.

This clonotype was found many times. J is TRBJ1-5 and V is TRBV12-3 or TRBV12-4; D unclear. The CDR3 spans 12 residues. The V end was cut by 7 bases, the J end by 5 bases, with 9 bases between. In DNA, the CDR3 is TGTGCCAGCAAGGAGAACCATCAGCCCCAGCATTTT. It yields the protein CASKENHQPQHF.

Comments on this clonotype: A read error is possible here, since a much larger clone lies one base away. This chain uses TRBV2 with TRBJ1-1, with D hard to call. CDR3 size: 13 residues. Germline CDR1 SNHLY, CDR2 FYNNEI. Trimming pared 4 bases from V and 4 bases from J, leaving 10 bases between. The CDR3 spells CASSVFQSTEAFF. The CDR3 bases are TGTGCCAGCAGTGTGTTCCAGTCCACTGAAGCTTTCTTT. Using reference TRBV2 and TRBJ1-1 for the parts outside the CDR3, the full variable domain is EPEVTQTPSHQVTQMGQEVILRCVPISNHLYFYWYRQILGQKVEFLVSFYNNEISEKSEIFDDQFSVERPDGSNFTLKIRSTKLEDSAMYFCASSVFQSTEAFFGQGTRLTVV.

This clonotype was observed at least ten times. CDR3 DNA sequence: TGTGCCAGCAAGGCGCAGGGAGGGGTCCTACAGAGAAACACCATATATTTT. Translation gives CASKAQGGVLQRNTIYF. This chain links TRBV6-1 with TRBJ1-3, with D perhaps matching TRBD1 (5 bases). V lost 7 bases and J lost 5, with 24 bases in between. The CDR3 has 17 residues. Germline-derived CDR1 and CDR2 are MNHNS and SASEGT.